These T cell receptor beta chains were read from a single sample in a study of T-cell memory formation after mild COVID-19. TCRdb ran MiXCR on the 5' RACE reads and lists one entry per CDR3 protein. The sample lists roughly 410,000 distinct CDR3 sequences; approximately 25% were seen once. Sequencing was done on a sample of PBMCs or a T cell subset sorted from them (not recorded which). The receptor source for this set is an adult woman who had mild COVID-19 (a few samples of this study predate the infection). Cell type and time point are not known. CDR3s include the opening cysteine and the closing phenylalanine or tryptophan. Fields, in order: clone size, J gene, D gene, V gene, CDR3 DNA, CDR3 protein. The D gene is left open where the match is weak. Only part of the rows carry a size: once, few, many, or a class if the clone is expanded.

clone size: .; J gene: TRBJ1-2; D gene: TRBD1; V gene: TRBV24-1; CDR3 DNA: TGTGCCACCAGTGACTTCAAGGACAGGGGTCGCGGCTACACCTTC; CDR3 protein: CATSDFKDRGRGYTF
clone size: few; J gene: TRBJ1-4; D gene: .; V gene: TRBV7-8; CDR3 DNA: TGTGCCAGCAGCCGGTCTATCGTTCACCTTGAAAAACTGTTTTTT; CDR3 protein: CASSRSIVHLEKLFF
clone size: .; J gene: TRBJ2-6; D gene: TRBD1; V gene: TRBV6-1; CDR3 DNA: TGTGCCGGCCGACAGGGTGGTGGGGCCAACGTCCTGACTTTC; CDR3 protein: CAGRQGGGANVLTF
clone size: few; J gene: TRBJ2-7; D gene: .; V gene: TRBV6-5; CDR3 DNA: TGTGCCAGCAGTCCCACTAGGGCCTACGAGCAGTACTTC; CDR3 protein: CASSPTRAYEQYF
clone size: few; J gene: TRBJ2-7; D gene: .; V gene: TRBV4-3; CDR3 DNA: TGCGCCAGCAGCCAAGATTATCCAGGGAGTGTCTACGAGCAGTACTTC; CDR3 protein: CASSQDYPGSVYEQYF
clone size: few; J gene: TRBJ2-1; D gene: .; V gene: TRBV30; CDR3 DNA: TGTGCCTGGGGCCCTGGCGGGCCGATGGGTGAGCAGTTCTTC; CDR3 protein: CAWGPGGPMGEQFF
clone size: few; J gene: TRBJ1-2; D gene: .; V gene: TRBV27; CDR3 DNA: TGTGCCAGCAGTCCTTCAGGGGCCCCTAACTATGGCTACACCTTC; CDR3 protein: CASSPSGAPNYGYTF
clone size: once; J gene: TRBJ2-1; D gene: .; V gene: TRBV29-1; CDR3 DNA: TGCAGCGTGTGGGGAGGTGGGGTCGAGCAGTTCTTC; CDR3 protein: CSVWGGGVEQFF
clone size: many; J gene: TRBJ2-1; D gene: .; V gene: TRBV12-3/TRBV12-4; CDR3 DNA: TGTGCCAGCAGTTTTTCGGGGGGCGCCTACAATGAGCAGTTCTTC; CDR3 protein: CASSFSGGAYNEQFF
clone size: .; J gene: TRBJ2-3; D gene: TRBD2; V gene: TRBV24-1; CDR3 DNA: TGTGCCACCAGTGTTGGACTAGCGGCTAGCACAGATACGCAGTATTTT; CDR3 protein: CATSVGLAASTDTQYF
clone size: .; J gene: TRBJ2-3; D gene: TRBD1; V gene: TRBV7-6; CDR3 DNA: TGTGCCAGCAGCGAGGAACTCTTAAGTCGGACAGGGAGTCCCACGAATACGCAGTATTTT; CDR3 protein: CASSEELLSRTGSPTNTQYF
clone size: .; J gene: TRBJ2-3; D gene: TRBD2; V gene: TRBV7-6; CDR3 DNA: TGTGCCAGCAGCTTAGGGACTAGCGGGGGGACTAGCACAGATACGCAGTATTTT; CDR3 protein: CASSLGTSGGTSTDTQYF
clone size: many; J gene: TRBJ1-1; D gene: .; V gene: TRBV20-1; CDR3 DNA: TGCAGTGCTCGACGCCGGGCCGTGAACACTGAAGCTTTCTTT; CDR3 protein: CSARRRAVNTEAFF
clone size: few; J gene: TRBJ2-7; D gene: TRBD2; V gene: TRBV7-9; CDR3 DNA: TGTGCCAGCAGTTCACCCGGGACTAGCGTTTACGAGCAGTACTTC; CDR3 protein: CASSSPGTSVYEQYF
clone size: few; J gene: TRBJ2-7; D gene: .; V gene: TRBV7-2; CDR3 DNA: TGTGCCAGCAGCTTGCACCGACAGTTATACGAGCAGTACTTC; CDR3 protein: CASSLHRQLYEQYF
clone size: .; J gene: TRBJ2-1; D gene: TRBD2; V gene: TRBV9; CDR3 DNA: TGTGCCAGCAGCGAGGCTAGCGGGGGAGGGCAGTTCTTC; CDR3 protein: CASSEASGGGQFF
clone size: few; J gene: TRBJ2-1; D gene: .; V gene: TRBV7-2; CDR3 DNA: TGTGCCAGCAGCTTAGCTTGGGCCAAGCGCGGTGAGCAGTTCTTC; CDR3 protein: CASSLAWAKRGEQFF
clone size: .; J gene: TRBJ1-2; D gene: .; V gene: TRBV20-1; CDR3 DNA: TGCAGTGCTAGAGATAGGGGGGTGTCTGGCTACACCTTC; CDR3 protein: CSARDRGVSGYTF
clone size: .; J gene: TRBJ1-1; D gene: .; V gene: TRBV6-6; CDR3 DNA: TGTGCCAGCAGCCCCAGCTATGGGAGCACTGAAGCTTTCTTT; CDR3 protein: CASSPSYGSTEAFF
clone size: few; J gene: TRBJ1-2; D gene: .; V gene: TRBV5-6; CDR3 DNA: TGTGCCAGCAGCTCTTCGACAGTCTACTATGGCTACACCTTC; CDR3 protein: CASSSSTVYYGYTF
clone size: few; J gene: TRBJ2-1; D gene: .; V gene: TRBV5-1; CDR3 DNA: TGCGCCAGCAGCGTGGTTAGCCAGAGGGAGCAGTTCTTC; CDR3 protein: CASSVVSQREQFF
clone size: .; J gene: TRBJ1-2; D gene: TRBD1; V gene: TRBV10-3; CDR3 DNA: TGTGCCATCAGTGGGCCAGGACAGGGGCTATGGACCTTC; CDR3 protein: CAISGPGQGLWTF
clone size: .; J gene: TRBJ2-7; D gene: .; V gene: TRBV12-3/TRBV12-4; CDR3 DNA: TGTGCCAGCAGTCTGCTTGACAGACCCCTCTACGAGCAGTACTTC; CDR3 protein: CASSLLDRPLYEQYF
clone size: .; J gene: TRBJ1-2; D gene: .; V gene: TRBV20-1; CDR3 DNA: TGCAGTGCTACAATGGACGGAACTAACTATGGCTACACCTTC; CDR3 protein: CSATMDGTNYGYTF
clone size: .; J gene: TRBJ2-7; D gene: .; V gene: TRBV20-1; CDR3 DNA: TGCAGTGCTGGAGGGGACGCCGCCTACGAGCAGTACTTC; CDR3 protein: CSAGGDAAYEQYF
clone size: few; J gene: TRBJ2-7; D gene: .; V gene: TRBV19; CDR3 DNA: TGTGCCAGTAGTATACCTAACTCGACAGGAGTCTACGAGCAGTACTTC; CDR3 protein: CASSIPNSTGVYEQYF
clone size: few; J gene: TRBJ2-3; D gene: .; V gene: TRBV10-3; CDR3 DNA: TGTGCCACCAACGTCGGGCCAGACACAGATACGCAGTATTTT; CDR3 protein: CATNVGPDTDTQYF
clone size: .; J gene: TRBJ1-2; D gene: .; V gene: TRBV7-6; CDR3 DNA: TGTGCCAGCAGCCCGCTTGGGGATGGCTACACCTTC; CDR3 protein: CASSPLGDGYTF
clone size: .; J gene: TRBJ1-1; D gene: .; V gene: TRBV16; CDR3 DNA: TGTGCCAGCAGCCGCCCCCTGGCAGATGAAGCTTTCTTT; CDR3 protein: CASSRPLADEAFF
clone size: .; J gene: TRBJ2-1; D gene: TRBD2; V gene: TRBV5-1; CDR3 DNA: TGCGCCAGCAGCCTGCCCCTAGCGGGGGCATACAATGAGCAGTTCTTC; CDR3 protein: CASSLPLAGAYNEQFF
clone size: many; J gene: TRBJ2-7; D gene: TRBD2; V gene: TRBV7-2; CDR3 DNA: TGTGCCAGCAGCTCGACTAGCGGGAGCTCCTACGAGCAGTACTTC; CDR3 protein: CASSSTSGSSYEQYF
clone size: .; J gene: TRBJ2-2; D gene: .; V gene: TRBV20-1; CDR3 DNA: TGCAGTGCTCCGACGGGACAAGCGAACACCGGGGAGCTGTTTTTT; CDR3 protein: CSAPTGQANTGELFF
clone size: .; J gene: TRBJ2-6; D gene: .; V gene: TRBV6-6; CDR3 DNA: TGTGCCAGCAGTGACCCTGGGGCCAACGTCCTGACTTTC; CDR3 protein: CASSDPGANVLTF
clone size: .; J gene: TRBJ1-2; D gene: .; V gene: TRBV6-6; CDR3 DNA: TGTGCCAGCAGTTACGAGGGAGTTATCGATGGCTACACCTTC; CDR3 protein: CASSYEGVIDGYTF
clone size: .; J gene: TRBJ2-1; D gene: TRBD1; V gene: TRBV7-9; CDR3 DNA: TGTGCCAGCAGCTTACAGGGGGCAGCGAACAATGAGCAGTTCTTC; CDR3 protein: CASSLQGAANNEQFF
clone size: .; J gene: TRBJ2-7; D gene: TRBD1; V gene: TRBV29-1; CDR3 DNA: TGCAGCGTTGGGGCCGGACAGGGGTACGAGCAGTACTTC; CDR3 protein: CSVGAGQGYEQYF
clone size: .; J gene: TRBJ2-3; D gene: .; V gene: TRBV11-3; CDR3 DNA: TGTGCCAGCAGCTCCGGCTGGGAGACAGATACGCAGTATTTT; CDR3 protein: CASSSGWETDTQYF
clone size: .; J gene: TRBJ2-7; D gene: .; V gene: TRBV5-1; CDR3 DNA: TGCGCCAGCAGCTTTGATTTAGGGACCGGGGGAGAGCAGTACTTC; CDR3 protein: CASSFDLGTGGEQYF
clone size: .; J gene: TRBJ2-3; D gene: TRBD2; V gene: TRBV7-6; CDR3 DNA: TGTGCCAGCAGCCACTCGAATCCAGCGGGGGGTGATACGCAGTATTTT; CDR3 protein: CASSHSNPAGGDTQYF
clone size: .; J gene: TRBJ2-2; D gene: TRBD2; V gene: TRBV24-1; CDR3 DNA: TGTGCCACCAGTGATTTGGTAAGACCGGGACTATCTAACACCGGGGAGCTGTTTTTT; CDR3 protein: CATSDLVRPGLSNTGELFF
clone size: few; J gene: TRBJ2-7; D gene: .; V gene: TRBV5-6; CDR3 DNA: TGTGCCAGCACTCTACACCCAGTCCTACGGGATCGGGAGCAGTACTTC; CDR3 protein: CASTLHPVLRDREQYF
clone size: few; J gene: TRBJ2-7; D gene: .; V gene: TRBV12-3/TRBV12-4; CDR3 DNA: TGTGCCAGCAGCAGTGGGACGGCCGTCTACGAGCAGTACTTC; CDR3 protein: CASSSGTAVYEQYF
clone size: .; J gene: TRBJ1-1; D gene: .; V gene: TRBV18; CDR3 DNA: TGTGCCAGCTCACCTTCCCGGGCAGCCCTGTCGGCTTTCTTT; CDR3 protein: CASSPSRAALSAFF